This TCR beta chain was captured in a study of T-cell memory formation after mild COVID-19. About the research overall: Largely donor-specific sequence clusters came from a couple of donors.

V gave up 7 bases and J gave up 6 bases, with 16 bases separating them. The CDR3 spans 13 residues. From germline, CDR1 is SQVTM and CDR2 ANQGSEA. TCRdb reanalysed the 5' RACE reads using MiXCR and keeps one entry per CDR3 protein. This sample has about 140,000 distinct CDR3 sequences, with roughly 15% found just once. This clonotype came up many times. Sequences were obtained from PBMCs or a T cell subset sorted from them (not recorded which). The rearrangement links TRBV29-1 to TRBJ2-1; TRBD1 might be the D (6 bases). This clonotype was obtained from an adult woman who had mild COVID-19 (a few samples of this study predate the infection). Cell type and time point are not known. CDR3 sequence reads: CSAEGPGANEQFF. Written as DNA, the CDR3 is TGCAGCGCCGAGGGCCCAGGGGCCAATGAGCAGTTCTTC.